A selection of T cell receptor beta chains follows, all from one sample in a study of cytomegalovirus exposure and HLA in healthy donors. Data came from immunoSEQ multiplex PCR; TCRdb stores just in-frame clones and leaves some out. This table has around 67,000 clones, roughly 69% appearing once. The material sequenced was PBMCs. Every receptor here comes from a woman aged 45-59 years in good health and CMV-seronegative. CDR3s include the opening cysteine and the closing phenylalanine or tryptophan. A D gene is named only where the DNA matches it firmly. Size values are once, few and many counts, or a class for expanded clones, and some rows have none.

clone size	D gene	J gene	V gene	CDR3 protein	CDR3 DNA
NA	NA	TRBJ2-7	TRBV7-9	CASSFSNYEQYF	TGTGCCAGCAGCTTTTCTAATTACGAGCAGTACTTC
NA	TRBD1	TRBJ1-4	TRBV18	CASSPGQGVDEKLFF	TGTGCCAGCTCACCGGGACAGGGGGTGGATGAAAAACTGTTTTTT
NA	NA	TRBJ1-5	TRBV5-1	CASSLDGNSNQPQHF	TGCGCCAGCAGCTTGGACGGGAATAGCAATCAGCCCCAGCATTTT
NA	TRBD2	TRBJ2-5	TRBV6-5	CASSPISGRGETQYF	TGTGCCAGCAGTCCGATTAGCGGGAGAGGAGAGACCCAGTACTTC
NA	NA	TRBJ1-5	TRBV25-1	CASSDPYSNQPQHF	TGTGCCAGCAGTGACCCCTATAGCAATCAGCCCCAGCATTTT
few	TRBD1	TRBJ1-5	TRBV18	CASSGQGDQPQHF	TGTGCCAGCTCAGGACAGGGGGATCAGCCCCAGCATTTT
NA	NA	TRBJ1-5	TRBV2	CASQGIGNQPQHF	TGTGCCAGCCAGGGGATTGGCAATCAGCCCCAGCATTTT
NA	NA	TRBJ1-2	TRBV27	CASSLSFGYYGYTF	TGTGCCAGCAGTTTAAGTTTCGGGTACTATGGCTACACCTTC
NA	TRBD1	TRBJ2-7	TRBV5-4	CASSFQGVDEQYF	TGTGCCAGCAGCTTCCAGGGGGTGGACGAGCAGTACTTC
NA	TRBD1	TRBJ2-7	TRBV29-1	CSVGGQGNYEQYF	TGCAGCGTTGGGGGACAGGGTAACTACGAGCAGTACTTC
NA	TRBD2	TRBJ2-7	TRBV5-1	CASSPTSGRAGGEQYF	TGCGCCAGCAGCCCTACTAGCGGGAGGGCCGGCGGCGAGCAGTACTTC
once	NA	TRBJ2-7	TRBV5-6	CASSSGYYYEQYF	TGTGCCAGCAGCTCGGGATACTATTACGAGCAGTACTTC
many	TRBD2	TRBJ2-1	TRBV9	CASSERPGLAGGEQFF	TGTGCCAGCAGCGAGCGACCGGGACTAGCGGGAGGGGAGCAGTTCTTC
NA	TRBD1	TRBJ1-5	TRBV18	CASSLLETGGFNQPQHF	TGTGCCAGCTCACTCCTTGAGACAGGGGGCTTCAATCAGCCCCAGCATTTT
NA	NA	TRBJ1-3	TRBV18	CASSPSGGSGNTIYF	TGTGCCAGCTCACCATCCGGGGGCTCTGGAAACACCATATATTTT
NA	TRBD1	TRBJ1-2	TRBV6-5	CASSYGQGFRYGYTF	TGTGCCAGCAGCTATGGACAGGGTTTCCGCTATGGCTACACCTTC
NA	NA	TRBJ2-3	TRBV5-4	CASSLEGADTQYF	TGTGCCAGCAGCTTAGAGGGTGCAGATACGCAGTATTTT
NA	NA	TRBJ1-5	TRBV5-6	CASSSAASGNQPQHF	TGTGCCAGCAGCTCTGCTGCTAGTGGCAATCAGCCCCAGCATTTT
few	TRBD2	TRBJ2-5	TRBV2	CASRLSGRAETQYF	TGTGCCAGCAGACTAAGCGGGAGGGCGGAGACCCAGTACTTC
NA	NA	TRBJ1-5	TRBV7-2	CASSSDGGNQPQHF	TGTGCCAGCAGCTCGGACGGGGGCAATCAGCCCCAGCATTTT
NA	TRBD1	TRBJ2-7	TRBV27	CASRRTGGGYEQYF	TGTGCCAGCAGGAGGACAGGGGGCGGCTACGAGCAGTACTTC
NA	TRBD1	TRBJ1-2	TRBV7-2	CASSLRQGSGYTF	TGTGCCAGCAGCTTAAGACAGGGTAGTGGCTACACCTTC
NA	NA	TRBJ2-1	TRBV14	CASSRPGTQYYNEQFF	TGTGCCAGCAGCCGACCCGGGACTCAGTACTACAATGAGCAGTTCTTC
NA	TRBD1	TRBJ1-4	TRBV28	CASSLTGEEKLFF	TGTGCCAGCAGCTTGACAGGGGAAGAAAAACTGTTTTTT
NA	TRBD1	TRBJ2-2	TRBV5-1	CASSFTAGTGNTGELFF	TGCGCCAGCAGCTTTACAGCCGGGACAGGGAACACCGGGGAGCTGTTTTTT
NA	TRBD2	TRBJ2-7	TRBV6-6	CASSPPGSGGTYEQYF	TGTGCCAGCAGTCCCCCGGGGAGCGGGGGAACCTACGAGCAGTACTTC
NA	NA	TRBJ2-7	TRBV28	CASSDRDYEQYF	TGTGCCAGCAGTGACAGAGACTACGAGCAGTACTTC
few	NA	TRBJ1-1	TRBV29-1	CSSGQPPMNTEAFF	TGCAGCTCAGGACAGCCTCCTATGAACACTGAAGCTTTCTTT
few	NA	TRBJ1-1	TRBV28	CASSSLQGNTEAFF	TGTGCCAGCAGTTCCCTTCAGGGAAACACTGAAGCTTTCTTT
few	NA	TRBJ1-2	TRBV6-5	CASSYLTGANYGYTF	TGTGCCAGCAGTTACTTAACAGGAGCTAACTATGGCTACACCTTC
few	NA	TRBJ1-3	TRBV6-5	CASSSAGAGNTIYF	TGTGCCAGCAGTTCCGCAGGGGCTGGAAACACCATATATTTT
few	TRBD2	TRBJ2-7	TRBV29-1	CSVLGTSDQLYEQYF	TGCAGCGTTTTGGGGACTAGCGATCAGTTGTACGAGCAGTACTTC
once	TRBD2	TRBJ2-2	TRBV7-9	CASSFTSGRAVGELFF	TGTGCCAGCAGCTTTACTAGCGGGAGGGCCGTCGGGGAGCTGTTTTTT
NA	TRBD2	TRBJ2-5	TRBV9	CASSVSGAGEKTQYF	TGTGCCAGCAGCGTATCAGGAGCGGGAGAAAAGACCCAGTACTTC
few	TRBD1	TRBJ2-1	TRBV19	CASSISPTGAYNEQFF	TGTGCCAGTAGTATATCGCCGACAGGGGCATACAATGAGCAGTTCTTC
NA	TRBD1	TRBJ1-2	TRBV5-1	CASSQTGVSGYTF	TGCGCCAGCAGCCAGACAGGGGTGAGCGGCTACACCTTC
NA	TRBD1	TRBJ2-2	TRBV7-9	CASSPDRGNTGELFF	TGTGCCAGCAGCCCGGACAGGGGCAACACCGGGGAGCTGTTTTTT
NA	NA	TRBJ1-2	TRBV19	CASSKWGGDGYTF	TGTGCCAGTAGTAAATGGGGAGGGGATGGCTACACCTTC
few	NA	TRBJ1-2	TRBV15	CATSRVRSGSYGYTF	TGTGCCACCAGCAGAGTCCGGTCAGGCAGCTATGGCTACACCTTC
NA	TRBD2	TRBJ2-2	TRBV27	CASSLGLAGFTGELFF	TGTGCCAGCAGTTTAGGACTAGCGGGATTCACCGGGGAGCTGTTTTTT
few	NA	TRBJ1-4	TRBV10-3	CAISDPAGYNEKLFF	TGTGCCATCAGTGATCCGGCAGGTTACAATGAAAAACTGTTTTTT
few	NA	TRBJ1-2	TRBV6-1	CASRLAEDGYTF	TGTGCCAGCAGGCTAGCAGAGGATGGCTACACCTTC
NA	NA	TRBJ2-7	TRBV1	CTSSQETCTSGRAPRYEQYF	TGCACCAGCAGCCAAGAGACGTGCACTAGCGGGAGGGCCCCCCGCTACGAGCAGTACTTC
few	NA	TRBJ2-7	TRBV21-1	CATLIALYEQYF	TGTGCCACCTTAATAGCGCTCTACGAGCAGTACTTC
NA	NA	TRBJ1-1	TRBV28	CATKLNEAFF	TGTGCCACTAAACTTAATGAAGCTTTCTTT
NA	TRBD1	TRBJ1-1	TRBV5-6	CASSLMGQGNTEAFF	TGTGCCAGCAGCTTGATGGGACAGGGAAACACTGAAGCTTTCTTT
NA	NA	TRBJ2-5	TRBV11-3	CASSSTWGEETQYF	TGTGCCAGCAGCTCCACGTGGGGGGAAGAGACCCAGTACTTC
NA	NA	TRBJ2-5	TRBV7-8	CASKFLGGVGETQYF	TGTGCCAGCAAATTTTTAGGAGGGGTGGGGGAGACCCAGTACTTC
NA	TRBD1	TRBJ1-2	TRBV6-5	CASSYQDRAYGYTF	TGTGCCAGCAGTTACCAAGACAGGGCCTATGGCTACACCTTC
NA	TRBD1	TRBJ1-4	TRBV5-1	CASSSGTASRGEKLFF	TGCGCCAGCAGCTCCGGGACAGCCTCCCGAGGTGAAAAACTGTTTTTT
NA	TRBD2	TRBJ2-3	TRBV4-1	CASSLSGITDTQYF	TGCGCCAGCAGCCTTAGCGGGATCACAGATACGCAGTATTTT
many	TRBD1	TRBJ1-1	TRBV6-4	CASRRTGENTEAFF	TGTGCCAGCAGGCGGACAGGGGAGAACACTGAAGCTTTCTTT
NA	TRBD2	TRBJ2-5	TRBV5-1	CASSPRLAAQETQYF	TGCGCCAGCAGCCCAAGACTAGCGGCGCAAGAGACCCAGTACTTC
once	TRBD1	TRBJ1-1	TRBV30	CAWSNRGWAEAFF	TGTGCCTGGAGCAACAGGGGATGGGCTGAAGCTTTCTTT
NA	TRBD1	TRBJ2-5	TRBV5-1	CASSWTGETQYF	TGCGCCAGCAGCTGGACAGGAGAGACCCAGTACTTC
NA	NA	TRBJ1-2	TRBV20-1	CSALYGYTF	TGCAGTGCTTTATATGGCTACACCTTC
few	NA	TRBJ1-2	TRBV5-4	CASSLAVLANYGYTF	TGTGCCAGCAGCTTGGCTGTCCTAGCTAACTATGGCTACACCTTC
NA	TRBD1	TRBJ2-7	TRBV6-6	CASSLTGATYEQYF	TGTGCCAGCAGCTTGACAGGGGCGACCTACGAGCAGTACTTC
few	NA	TRBJ1-4	TRBV20-1	CSARDREKLFF	TGCAGTGCTAGAGACCGGGAAAAACTGTTTTTT